The sequence of this T cell receptor beta chain was determined in a study of shared clonotypes between healthy human individuals. Whole-study results and caveats: Non-shared clonotypes were found to have lower generation probabilities than the clonotypes that were shared by all four of the sorted-subset donors.

V gave up 3 bases and J gave up 7 bases, with 16 bases separating them. CDR1 SGHNT and CDR2 YYREEE come from the germline V gene (reference sequence). CDR3 size: 15 residues. As to this clone: What it binds is not known.

The assay ran at deep level. Method: immunoSEQ multiplex PCR; TCRdb's copy keeps in-frame clones and lacks some. The repertoire consists of roughly 1,500,000 clones, with 98% occurring once and the leading ten covering about 0.34%. Sample: naive CD4+ T cells sorted from blood. Stated subset: CD45RA+ positively selected. The sequence derives from a man aged 25-45 years in good health. V usage is TRBV5-4 and J usage is TRBJ2-2, with D possibly TRBD1 on 6 matching bases. CDR3 region: CASSSRQEHSGELFF. The CDR3, as DNA: TGTGCCAGCAGCTCTAGACAGGAGCACAGCGGGGAGCTGTTTTTT.